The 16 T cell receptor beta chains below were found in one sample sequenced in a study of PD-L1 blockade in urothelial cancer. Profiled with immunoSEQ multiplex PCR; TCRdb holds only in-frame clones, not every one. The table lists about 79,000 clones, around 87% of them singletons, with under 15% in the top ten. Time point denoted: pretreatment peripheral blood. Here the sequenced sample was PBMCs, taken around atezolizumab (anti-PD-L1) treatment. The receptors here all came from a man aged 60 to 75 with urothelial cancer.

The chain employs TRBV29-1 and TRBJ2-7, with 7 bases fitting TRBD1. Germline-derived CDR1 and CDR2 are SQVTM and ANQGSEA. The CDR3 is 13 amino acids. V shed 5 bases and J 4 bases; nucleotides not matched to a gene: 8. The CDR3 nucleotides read TGCAGCGTTACTAAAGGGGGCGGATACGAGCAGTACTTC. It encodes CSVTKGGGYEQYF.

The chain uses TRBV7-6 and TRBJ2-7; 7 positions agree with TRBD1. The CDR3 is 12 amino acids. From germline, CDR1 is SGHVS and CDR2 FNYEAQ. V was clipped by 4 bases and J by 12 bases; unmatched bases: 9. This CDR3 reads CASSSAGTATYF. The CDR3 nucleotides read TGTGCCAGCAGCTCGGCCGGGACAGCCACGTACTTC.

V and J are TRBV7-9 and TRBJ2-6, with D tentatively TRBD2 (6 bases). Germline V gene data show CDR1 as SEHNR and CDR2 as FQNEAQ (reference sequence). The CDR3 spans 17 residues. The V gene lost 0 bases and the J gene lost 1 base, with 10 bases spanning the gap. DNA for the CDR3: TGTGCCAGCAGCTTAGCAGGGGAGGAGTCTGGGGCCAACGTCCTGACTTTC. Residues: CASSLAGEESGANVLTF.

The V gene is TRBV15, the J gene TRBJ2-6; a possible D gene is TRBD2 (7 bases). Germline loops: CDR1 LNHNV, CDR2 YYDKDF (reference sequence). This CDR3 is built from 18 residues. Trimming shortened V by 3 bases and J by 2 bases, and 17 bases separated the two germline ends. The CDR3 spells CATSRGWGGATGANVLTF. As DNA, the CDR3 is TGTGCCACCAGCAGGGGGTGGGGGGGCGCAACTGGGGCCAACGTCCTGACTTTC.

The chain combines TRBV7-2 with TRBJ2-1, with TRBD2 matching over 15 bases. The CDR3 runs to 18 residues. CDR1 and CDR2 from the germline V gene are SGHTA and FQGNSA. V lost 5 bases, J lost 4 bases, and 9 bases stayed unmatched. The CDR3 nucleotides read TGTGCCAGCAGCCCGCGGACTAGCGGGGGGGTATTGTACAATGAGCAGTTCTTC. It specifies CASSPRTSGGVLYNEQFF.

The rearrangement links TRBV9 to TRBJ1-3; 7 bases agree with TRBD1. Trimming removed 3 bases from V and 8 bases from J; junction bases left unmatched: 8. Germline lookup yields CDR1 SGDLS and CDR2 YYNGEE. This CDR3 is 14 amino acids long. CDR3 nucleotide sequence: TGTGCCAGCAGCGCTACGGACAGGTCTTACACCATATATTTT. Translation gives CASSATDRSYTIYF.

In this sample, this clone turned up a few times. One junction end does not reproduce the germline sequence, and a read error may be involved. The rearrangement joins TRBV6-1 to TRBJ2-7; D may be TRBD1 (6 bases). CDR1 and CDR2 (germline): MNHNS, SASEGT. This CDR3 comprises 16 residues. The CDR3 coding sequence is TGTGCCAGCAGGGAAGAGACAGGTGCCAGCTCCTACGAGCAGTACTTC. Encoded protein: CASREETGASSYEQYF.

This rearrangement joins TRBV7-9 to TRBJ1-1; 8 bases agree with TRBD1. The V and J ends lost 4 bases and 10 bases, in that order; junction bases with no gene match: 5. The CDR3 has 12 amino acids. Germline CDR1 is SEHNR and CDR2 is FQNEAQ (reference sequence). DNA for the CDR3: TGTGCCAGCAGCTACCTTGGACAGGGAGCTTTCTTT. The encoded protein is CASSYLGQGAFF.

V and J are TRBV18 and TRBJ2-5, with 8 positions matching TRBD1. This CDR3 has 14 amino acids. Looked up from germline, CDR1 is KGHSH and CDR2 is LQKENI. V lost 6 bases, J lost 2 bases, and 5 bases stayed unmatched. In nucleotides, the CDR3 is TGTGCCAGCTCCCGACAGGGGAGTCAAGAGACCCAGTACTTC. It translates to CASSRQGSQETQYF.

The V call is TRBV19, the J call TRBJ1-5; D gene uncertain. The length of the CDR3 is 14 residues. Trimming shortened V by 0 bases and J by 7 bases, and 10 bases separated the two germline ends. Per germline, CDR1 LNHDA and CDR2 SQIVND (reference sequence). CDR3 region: CASSIDSRLQPQHF. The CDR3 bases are TGTGCCAGTAGTATAGACTCGAGGCTCCAGCCCCAGCATTTT.

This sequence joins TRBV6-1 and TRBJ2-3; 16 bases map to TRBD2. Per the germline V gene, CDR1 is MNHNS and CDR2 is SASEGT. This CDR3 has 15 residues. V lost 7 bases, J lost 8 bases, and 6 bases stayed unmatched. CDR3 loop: CASKGTSGGAPTQYF. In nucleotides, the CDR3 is TGTGCCAGCAAAGGGACTAGCGGGGGGGCCCCTACGCAGTATTTT.

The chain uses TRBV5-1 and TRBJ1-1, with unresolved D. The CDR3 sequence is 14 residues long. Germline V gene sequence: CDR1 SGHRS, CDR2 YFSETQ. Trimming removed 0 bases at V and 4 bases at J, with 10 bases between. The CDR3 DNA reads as TGCGCCAGCAGCTTGGGTCAGATTGGCACTGAAGCTTTCTTT. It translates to CASSLGQIGTEAFF.

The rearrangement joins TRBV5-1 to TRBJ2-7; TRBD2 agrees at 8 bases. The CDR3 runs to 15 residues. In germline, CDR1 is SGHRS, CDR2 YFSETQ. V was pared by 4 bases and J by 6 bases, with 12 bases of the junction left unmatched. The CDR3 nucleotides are TGCGCCAGCAGCCCTATCCAGTCCGGGGGGGGCGAGCAGTACTTC. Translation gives CASSPIQSGGGEQYF. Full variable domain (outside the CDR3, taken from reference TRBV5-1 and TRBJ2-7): KAGVTQTPRYLIKTRGQQVTLSCSPISGHRSVSWYQQTPGQGLQFLFEYFSETQRNKGNFPGRFSGRQFSNSRSEMNVSTLELGDSALYLCASSPIQSGGGEQYFGPGTRLTVT.

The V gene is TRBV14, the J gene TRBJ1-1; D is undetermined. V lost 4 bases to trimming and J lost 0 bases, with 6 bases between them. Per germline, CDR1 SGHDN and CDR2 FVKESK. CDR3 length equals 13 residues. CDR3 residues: CASSLSMNTEAFF. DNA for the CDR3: TGTGCCAGCAGCCTTAGTATGAACACTGAAGCTTTCTTT.

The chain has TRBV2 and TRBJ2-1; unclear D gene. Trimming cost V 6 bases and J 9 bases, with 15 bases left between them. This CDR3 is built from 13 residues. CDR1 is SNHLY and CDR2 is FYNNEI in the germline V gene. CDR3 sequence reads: CASRPNLGREQFF. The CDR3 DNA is TGTGCCAGCAGGCCTAATCTAGGTCGTGAGCAGTTCTTC.

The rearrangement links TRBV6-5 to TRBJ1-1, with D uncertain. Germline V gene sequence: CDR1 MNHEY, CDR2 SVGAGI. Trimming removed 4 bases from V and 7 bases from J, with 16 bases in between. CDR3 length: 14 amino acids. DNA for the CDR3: TGTGCCAGCAGTTTAAGCAGCGGTTGGGTTGAAGCTTTCTTT. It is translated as CASSLSSGWVEAFF.